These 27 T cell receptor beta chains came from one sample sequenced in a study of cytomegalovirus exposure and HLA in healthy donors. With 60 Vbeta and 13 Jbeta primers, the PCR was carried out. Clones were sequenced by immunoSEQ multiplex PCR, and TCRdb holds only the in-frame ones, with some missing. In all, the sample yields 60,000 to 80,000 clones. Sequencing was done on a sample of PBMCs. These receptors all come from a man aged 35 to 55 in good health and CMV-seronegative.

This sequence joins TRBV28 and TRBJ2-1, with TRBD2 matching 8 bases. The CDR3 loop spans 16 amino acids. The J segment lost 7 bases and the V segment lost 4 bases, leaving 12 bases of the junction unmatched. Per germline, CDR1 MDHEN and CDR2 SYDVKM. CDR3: CASSWYRGGGGNEQFF. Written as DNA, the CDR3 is TGTGCCAGCAGTTGGTATCGGGGGGGAGGTGGAAATGAGCAGTTCTTC.

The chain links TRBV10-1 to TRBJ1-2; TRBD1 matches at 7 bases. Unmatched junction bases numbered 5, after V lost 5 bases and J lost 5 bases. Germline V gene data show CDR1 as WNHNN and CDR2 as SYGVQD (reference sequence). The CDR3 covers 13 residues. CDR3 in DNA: TGCGCCAGCAGTCCCCGCAGGGGGTATGGCTACACCTTC. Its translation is CASSPRRGYGYTF.

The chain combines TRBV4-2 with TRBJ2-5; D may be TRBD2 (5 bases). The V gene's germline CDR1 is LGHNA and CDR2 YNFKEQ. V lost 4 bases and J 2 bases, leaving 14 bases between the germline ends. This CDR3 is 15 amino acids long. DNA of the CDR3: TGTGCCAGCAGCCTATTCCCTCGGGGACAAGAGACCCAGTACTTC. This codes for CASSLFPRGQETQYF.

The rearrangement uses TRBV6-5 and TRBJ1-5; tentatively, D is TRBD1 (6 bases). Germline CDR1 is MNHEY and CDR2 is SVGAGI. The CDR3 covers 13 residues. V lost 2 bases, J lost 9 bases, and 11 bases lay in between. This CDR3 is CASSYTGNGPQHF. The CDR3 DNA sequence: TGTGCCAGCAGTTACACAGGGAATGGGCCCCAGCATTTT.

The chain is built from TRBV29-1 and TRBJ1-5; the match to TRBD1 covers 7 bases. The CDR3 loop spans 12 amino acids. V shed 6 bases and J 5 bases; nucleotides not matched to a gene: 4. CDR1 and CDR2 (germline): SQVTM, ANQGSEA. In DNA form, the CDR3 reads TGCAGCGTCGCCCAGGGGGATCAGCCCCAGCATTTT. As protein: CSVAQGDQPQHF.

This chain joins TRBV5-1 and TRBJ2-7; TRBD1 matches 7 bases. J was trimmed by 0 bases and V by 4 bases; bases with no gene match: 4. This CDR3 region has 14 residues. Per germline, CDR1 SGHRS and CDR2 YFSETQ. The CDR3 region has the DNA TGCGCCAGCAGCGAGGGACAGCACTCCTACGAGCAGTACTTC. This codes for CASSEGQHSYEQYF.

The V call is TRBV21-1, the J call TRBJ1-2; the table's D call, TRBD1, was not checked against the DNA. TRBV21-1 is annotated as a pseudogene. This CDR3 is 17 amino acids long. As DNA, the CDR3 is TGTGCCAGCAGCAAAGGGCATAGGGGGCGAGGTAACTATGGCTACACCTTC. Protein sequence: CASSKGHRGRGNYGYTF.

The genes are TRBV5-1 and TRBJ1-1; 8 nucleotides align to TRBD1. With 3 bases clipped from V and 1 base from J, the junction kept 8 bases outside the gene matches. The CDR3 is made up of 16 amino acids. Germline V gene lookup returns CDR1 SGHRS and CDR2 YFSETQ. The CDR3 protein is CASSWQGAGGNTEAFF. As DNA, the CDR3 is TGCGCCAGCAGCTGGCAGGGGGCTGGGGGGAACACTGAAGCTTTCTTT.

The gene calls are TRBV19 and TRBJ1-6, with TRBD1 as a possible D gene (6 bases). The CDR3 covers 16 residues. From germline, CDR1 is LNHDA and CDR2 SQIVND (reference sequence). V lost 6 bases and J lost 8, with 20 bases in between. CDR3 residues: CASRISVGRGDSPLHF. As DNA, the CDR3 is TGTGCCAGTAGGATTAGCGTGGGCAGGGGAGATTCACCCCTCCACTTT.

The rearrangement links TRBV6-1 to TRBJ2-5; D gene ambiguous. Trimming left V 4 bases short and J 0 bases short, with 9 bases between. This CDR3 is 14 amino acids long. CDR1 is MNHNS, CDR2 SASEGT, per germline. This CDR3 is CASSVSAYQETQYF. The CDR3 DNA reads TGTGCCAGCAGTGTATCAGCGTACCAAGAGACCCAGTACTTC.

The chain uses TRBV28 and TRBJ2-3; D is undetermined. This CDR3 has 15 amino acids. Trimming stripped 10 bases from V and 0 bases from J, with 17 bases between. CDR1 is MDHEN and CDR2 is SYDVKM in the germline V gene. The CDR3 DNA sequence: TGTGCCACCCGTCCTTCGTATCCTAGCACAGATACGCAGTATTTT. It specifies CATRPSYPSTDTQYF.

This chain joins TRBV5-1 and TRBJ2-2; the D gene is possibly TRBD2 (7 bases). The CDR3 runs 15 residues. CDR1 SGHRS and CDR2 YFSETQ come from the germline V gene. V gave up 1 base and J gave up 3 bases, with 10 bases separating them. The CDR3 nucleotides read TGCGCCAGCAGCTTGCGAGGGGGGGACACCGGGGAGCTGTTTTTT. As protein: CASSLRGGDTGELFF.

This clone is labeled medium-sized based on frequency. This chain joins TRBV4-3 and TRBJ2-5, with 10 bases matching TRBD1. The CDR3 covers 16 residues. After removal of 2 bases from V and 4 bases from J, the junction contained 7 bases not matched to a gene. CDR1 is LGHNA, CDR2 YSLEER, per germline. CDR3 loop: CASSQSGQGGPETQYF. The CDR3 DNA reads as TGCGCCAGCAGCCAAAGTGGACAGGGGGGCCCAGAGACCCAGTACTTC.

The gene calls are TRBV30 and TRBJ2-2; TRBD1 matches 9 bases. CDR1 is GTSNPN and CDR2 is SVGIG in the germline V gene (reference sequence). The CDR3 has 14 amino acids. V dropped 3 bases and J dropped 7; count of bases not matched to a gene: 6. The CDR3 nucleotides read TGTGCCTGGAGGGCGGGGACAGGGAACGGGGAGCTGTTTTTT. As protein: CAWRAGTGNGELFF.

CDR3 loop: CASSLDRGLGTGELFF. The CDR3 DNA follows: TGTGCCAGCAGCTTGGATCGAGGATTGGGCACCGGGGAGCTGTTTTTT. The chain combines TRBV5-4 with TRBJ2-2; no firm D call. Per germline, CDR1 SGHNT and CDR2 YYREEE (reference sequence). CDR3 length: 16 amino acids. Trimming removed 0 bases from V and 4 bases from J, with 13 bases in between.

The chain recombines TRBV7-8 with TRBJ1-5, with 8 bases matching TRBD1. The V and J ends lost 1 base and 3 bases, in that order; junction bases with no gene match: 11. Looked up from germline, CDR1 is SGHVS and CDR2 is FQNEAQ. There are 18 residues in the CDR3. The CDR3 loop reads CASSLVATGDWNNQPQHF. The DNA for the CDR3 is TGTGCCAGCAGCTTAGTAGCGACAGGGGATTGGAACAATCAGCCCCAGCATTTT. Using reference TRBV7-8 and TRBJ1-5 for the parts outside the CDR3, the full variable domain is GAGVSQSPRYKVAKRGQDVALRCDPISGHVSLFWYQQALGQGPEFLTYFQNEAQLDKSGLPSDRFFAERPEGSVSTLKIQRTQQEDSAVYLCASSLVATGDWNNQPQHFGDGTRLSIL.

The CDR3 DNA is TGTGCCAGCAAAAATCGGGACTATGGCTACACCTTC. Amino acids: CASKNRDYGYTF. This chain links TRBV27 with TRBJ1-2; D is ambiguous. V was pared by 7 bases and J by 3 bases, with 9 bases between. The germline CDR1 and CDR2 sequences are MNHEY and SMNVEV (reference sequence). The CDR3 extends over 12 amino acids.

CDR3 coding DNA: TGTGCCAGCAGCCTCCAGGGAGGTGGAACAGATACGCAGTATTTT. Encoded protein: CASSLQGGGTDTQYF. The chain has TRBV6-1 and TRBJ2-3; a weak D match, TRBD2 (6 bases). The CDR3 spans 15 residues. CDR1 MNHNS and CDR2 SASEGT come from the germline V gene. Trimming stripped 6 bases from V and 3 bases from J, with 16 bases between.

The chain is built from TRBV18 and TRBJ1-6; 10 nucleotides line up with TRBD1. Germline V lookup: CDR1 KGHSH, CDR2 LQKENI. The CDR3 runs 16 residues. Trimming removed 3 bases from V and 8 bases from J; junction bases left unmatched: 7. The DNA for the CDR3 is TGTGCCAGCTCACCCTCCGGGACAGGGGCATATTCACCCCTCCACTTT. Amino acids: CASSPSGTGAYSPLHF.

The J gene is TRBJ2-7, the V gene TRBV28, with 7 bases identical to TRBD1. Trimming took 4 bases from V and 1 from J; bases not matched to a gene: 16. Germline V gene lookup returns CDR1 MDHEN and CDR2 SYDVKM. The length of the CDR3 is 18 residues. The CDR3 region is CASSYRIFRDRSSYEQYF. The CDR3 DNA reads TGTGCCAGCAGTTACCGGATCTTCCGGGACAGAAGTTCCTACGAGCAGTACTTC.

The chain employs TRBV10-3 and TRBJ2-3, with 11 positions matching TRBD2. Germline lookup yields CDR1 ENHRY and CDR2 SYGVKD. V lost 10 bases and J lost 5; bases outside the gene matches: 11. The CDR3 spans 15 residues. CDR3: CATRLAGGPGDTQYF. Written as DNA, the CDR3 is TGTGCCACCAGATTAGCGGGGGGGCCGGGAGATACGCAGTATTTT.

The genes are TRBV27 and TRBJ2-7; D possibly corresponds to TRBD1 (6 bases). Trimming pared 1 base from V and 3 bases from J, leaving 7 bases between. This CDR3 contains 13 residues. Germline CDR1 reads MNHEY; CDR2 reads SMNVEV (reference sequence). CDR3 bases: TGTGCCAGCAGTTTATTGGACAGCTACGAGCAGTACTTC. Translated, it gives CASSLLDSYEQYF.

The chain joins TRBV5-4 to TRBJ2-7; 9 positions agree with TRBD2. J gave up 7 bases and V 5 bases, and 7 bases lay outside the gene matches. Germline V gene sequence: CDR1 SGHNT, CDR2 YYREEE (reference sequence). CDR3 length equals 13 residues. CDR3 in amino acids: CASSFSLAGEQYF. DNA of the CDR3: TGTGCCAGCAGTTTTAGCCTAGCGGGGGAGCAGTACTTC.

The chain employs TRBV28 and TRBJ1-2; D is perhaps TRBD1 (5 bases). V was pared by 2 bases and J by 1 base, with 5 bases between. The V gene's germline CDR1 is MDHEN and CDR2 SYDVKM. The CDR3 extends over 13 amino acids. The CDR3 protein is CASSLDSNYGYTF. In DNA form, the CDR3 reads TGTGCCAGCAGTTTAGACAGTAACTATGGCTACACCTTC.

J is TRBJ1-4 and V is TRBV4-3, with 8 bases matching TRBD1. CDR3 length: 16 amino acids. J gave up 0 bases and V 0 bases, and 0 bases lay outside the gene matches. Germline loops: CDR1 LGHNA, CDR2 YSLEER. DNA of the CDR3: TGCGCCAGCAGCCAAGAGGGACAGGCAACTAATGAAAAACTGTTTTTT. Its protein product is CASSQEGQATNEKLFF.

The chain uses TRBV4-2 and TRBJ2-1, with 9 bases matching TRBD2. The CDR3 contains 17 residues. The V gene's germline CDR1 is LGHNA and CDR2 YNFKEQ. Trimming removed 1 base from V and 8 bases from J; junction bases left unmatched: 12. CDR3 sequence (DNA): TGTGCCAGCAGCCAAGCAGTGGCGGGGGGGAAGAAGGATGAGCAGTTCTTC. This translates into CASSQAVAGGKKDEQFF.

CDR3 sequence reads: CASSFSTGYEQYF. The CDR3 DNA is TGTGCCAGCAGTTTTTCGACGGGCTACGAGCAGTACTTC. The chain is built from TRBV28 and TRBJ2-7, with unresolved D. In germline, CDR1 is MDHEN, CDR2 SYDVKM. This CDR3 is built from 13 residues. Trimming took off 3 bases at V and 3 bases at J, with 9 bases between the two ends.